This entry is about one TCR beta chain. Per the original methods: Cell counts per sample came from amplifying reference gene primers. Data came from immunoSEQ multiplex PCR; TCRdb stores just in-frame clones and leaves some out. The V and J calls and clone size come from that table; D and trimming were worked out from the DNA. The sample lists a few hundred thousand clones; over 75% were seen once. This sample was included in a study of blood T cell repertoires in COVID-19. About the research overall: Researchers got acute and convalescent COVID-19 samples from the United States, Italy and Spain.

Per the germline V gene, CDR1 is MNHEY and CDR2 is SMNVEV (reference sequence). The length of the CDR3 is 14 residues. J gave up 2 bases and V 7 bases, and 7 bases lay outside the gene matches. This TCR was sampled from a man aged 25 to 40 in a cohort exposed to, infected with or recovered from COVID-19 (not recorded which). This chain links TRBV27 with TRBJ2-7; TRBD2 matches 8 bases. The sample was PBMCs or T cells enriched from blood (not recorded which). The CDR3 nucleotides are TGTGCCAGCACCAGAGCGGGAGTCCCCTACGAGCAGTACTTC. Its protein is CASTRAGVPYEQYF.